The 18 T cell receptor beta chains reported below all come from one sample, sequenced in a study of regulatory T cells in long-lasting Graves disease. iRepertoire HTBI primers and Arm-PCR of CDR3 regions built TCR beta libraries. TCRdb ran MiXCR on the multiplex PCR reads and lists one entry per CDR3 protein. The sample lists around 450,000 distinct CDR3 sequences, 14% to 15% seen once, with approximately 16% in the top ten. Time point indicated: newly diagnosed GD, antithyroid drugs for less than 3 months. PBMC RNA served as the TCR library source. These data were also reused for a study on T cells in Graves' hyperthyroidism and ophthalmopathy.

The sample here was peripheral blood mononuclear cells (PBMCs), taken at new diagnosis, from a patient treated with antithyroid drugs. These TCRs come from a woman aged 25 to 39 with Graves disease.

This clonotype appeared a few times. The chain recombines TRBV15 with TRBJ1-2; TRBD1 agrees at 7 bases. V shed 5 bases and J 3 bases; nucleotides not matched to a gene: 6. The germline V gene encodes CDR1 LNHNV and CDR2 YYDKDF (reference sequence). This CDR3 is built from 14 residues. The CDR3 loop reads CATSPTGEYYGYTF. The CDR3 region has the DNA TGTGCCACCAGCCCCACAGGGGAGTACTATGGCTACACCTTC.

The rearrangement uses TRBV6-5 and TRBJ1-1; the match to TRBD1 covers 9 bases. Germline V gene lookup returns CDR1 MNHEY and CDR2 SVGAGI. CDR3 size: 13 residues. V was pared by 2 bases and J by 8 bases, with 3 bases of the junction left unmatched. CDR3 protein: CASSYGTGTEAFF. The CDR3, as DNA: TGTGCCAGCAGTTACGGGACAGGGACGGAAGCTTTCTTT.

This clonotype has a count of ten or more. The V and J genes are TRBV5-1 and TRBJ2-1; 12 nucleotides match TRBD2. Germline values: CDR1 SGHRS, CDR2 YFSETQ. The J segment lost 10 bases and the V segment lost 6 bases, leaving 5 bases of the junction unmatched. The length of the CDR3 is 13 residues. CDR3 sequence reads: CASTGLAGKEQFF. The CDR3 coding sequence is TGCGCCAGCACCGGACTAGCGGGAAAGGAGCAGTTCTTC. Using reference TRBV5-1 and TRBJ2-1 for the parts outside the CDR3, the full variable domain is KAGVTQTPRYLIKTRGQQVTLSCSPISGHRSVSWYQQTPGQGLQFLFEYFSETQRNKGNFPGRFSGRQFSNSRSEMNVSTLELGDSALYLCASTGLAGKEQFFGPGTRLTVL.

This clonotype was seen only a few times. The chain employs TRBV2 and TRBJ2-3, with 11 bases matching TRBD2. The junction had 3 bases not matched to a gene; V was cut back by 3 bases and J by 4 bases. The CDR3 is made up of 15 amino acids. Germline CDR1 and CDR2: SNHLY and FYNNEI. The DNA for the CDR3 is TGTGCCAGCAGTGAGGGACTAGCGGTCCCAGATACGCAGTATTTT. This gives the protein CASSEGLAVPDTQYF.

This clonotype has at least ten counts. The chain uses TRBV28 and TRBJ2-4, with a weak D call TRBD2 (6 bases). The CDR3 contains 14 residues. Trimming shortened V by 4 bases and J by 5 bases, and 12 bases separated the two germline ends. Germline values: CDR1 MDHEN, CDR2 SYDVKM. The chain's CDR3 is CASSSKAGQNIQYF. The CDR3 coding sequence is TGTGCCAGCAGTTCGAAGGCGGGGCAAAACATTCAGTACTTC.

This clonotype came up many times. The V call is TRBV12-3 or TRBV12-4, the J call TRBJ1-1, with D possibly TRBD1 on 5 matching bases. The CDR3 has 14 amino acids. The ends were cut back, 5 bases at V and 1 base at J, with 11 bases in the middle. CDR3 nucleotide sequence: TGTGCCAGCAGTACAGGCATCCGGAACACTGAAGCTTTCTTT. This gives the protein CASSTGIRNTEAFF.

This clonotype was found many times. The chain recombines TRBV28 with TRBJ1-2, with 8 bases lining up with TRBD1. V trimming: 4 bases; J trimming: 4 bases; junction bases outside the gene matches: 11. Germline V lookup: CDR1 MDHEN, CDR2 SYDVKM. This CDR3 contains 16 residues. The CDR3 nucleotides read TGTGCCAGCAGTTCGCCTACAGGGGGTGGGGGCTATGGCTACACCTTC. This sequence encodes CASSSPTGGGGYGYTF.

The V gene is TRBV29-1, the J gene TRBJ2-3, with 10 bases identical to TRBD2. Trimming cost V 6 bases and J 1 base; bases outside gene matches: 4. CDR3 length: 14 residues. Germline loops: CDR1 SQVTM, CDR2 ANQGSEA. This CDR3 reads CSVESGRGTDTQYF. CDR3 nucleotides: TGCAGCGTAGAGAGCGGGAGGGGCACAGATACGCAGTATTTT.

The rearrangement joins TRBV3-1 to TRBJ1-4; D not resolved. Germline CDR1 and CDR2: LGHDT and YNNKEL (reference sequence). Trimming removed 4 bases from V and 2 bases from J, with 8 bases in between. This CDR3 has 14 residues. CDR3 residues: CASSLRTTNEKLFF. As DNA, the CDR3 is TGTGCCAGCAGCCTGAGGACTACTAATGAAAAACTGTTTTTT.

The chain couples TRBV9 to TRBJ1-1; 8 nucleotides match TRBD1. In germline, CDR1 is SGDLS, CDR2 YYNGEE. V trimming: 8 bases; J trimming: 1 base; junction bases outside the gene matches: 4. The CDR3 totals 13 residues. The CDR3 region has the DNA TGTGCCAGTACCGGGACAGGGAACACTGAAGCTTTCTTT. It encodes CASTGTGNTEAFF.

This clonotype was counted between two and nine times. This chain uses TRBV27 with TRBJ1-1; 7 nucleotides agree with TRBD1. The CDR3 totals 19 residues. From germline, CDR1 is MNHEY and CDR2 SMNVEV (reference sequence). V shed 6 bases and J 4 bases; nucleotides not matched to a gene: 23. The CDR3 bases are TGTGCCAGCAGCCTTGACTTATACCGGGACAGCGGGCGGGGCACTGAAGCTTTCTTT. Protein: CASSLDLYRDSGRGTEAFF.

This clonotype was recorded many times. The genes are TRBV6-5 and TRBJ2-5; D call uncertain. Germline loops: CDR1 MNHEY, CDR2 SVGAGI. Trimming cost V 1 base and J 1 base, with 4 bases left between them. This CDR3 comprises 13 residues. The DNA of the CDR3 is TGTGCCAGCAGTTACTGGGGCCAAGAGACCCAGTACTTC. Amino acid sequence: CASSYWGQETQYF.

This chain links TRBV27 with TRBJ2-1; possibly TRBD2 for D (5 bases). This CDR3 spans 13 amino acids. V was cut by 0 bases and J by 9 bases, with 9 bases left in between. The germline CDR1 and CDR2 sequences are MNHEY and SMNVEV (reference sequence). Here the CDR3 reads CASSLSSVGEQFF. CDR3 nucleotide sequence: TGTGCCAGCAGTTTATCTAGCGTAGGTGAGCAGTTCTTC.

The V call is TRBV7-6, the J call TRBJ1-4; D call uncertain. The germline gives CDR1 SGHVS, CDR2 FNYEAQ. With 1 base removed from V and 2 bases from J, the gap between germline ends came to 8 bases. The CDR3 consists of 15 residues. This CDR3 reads CASSLDVGTNEKLFF. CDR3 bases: TGTGCCAGCAGCTTAGATGTGGGGACTAATGAAAAACTGTTTTTT.

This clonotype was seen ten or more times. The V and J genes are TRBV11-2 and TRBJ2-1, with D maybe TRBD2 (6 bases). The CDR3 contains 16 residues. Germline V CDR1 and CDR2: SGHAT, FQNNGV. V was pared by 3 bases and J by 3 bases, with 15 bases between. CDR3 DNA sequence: TGTGCCAGCAGCTTTAGCGGATCGGGTAGCTACAATGAGCAGTTCTTC. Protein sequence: CASSFSGSGSYNEQFF.

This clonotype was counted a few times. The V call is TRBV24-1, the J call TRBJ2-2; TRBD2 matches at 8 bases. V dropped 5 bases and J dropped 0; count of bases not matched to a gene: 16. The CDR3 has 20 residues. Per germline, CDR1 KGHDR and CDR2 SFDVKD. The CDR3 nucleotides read TGTGCCACCAGTGGTCAAGTTGGCGGGGGGCGCGGAGCGAACACCGGGGAGCTGTTTTTT. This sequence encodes CATSGQVGGGRGANTGELFF.

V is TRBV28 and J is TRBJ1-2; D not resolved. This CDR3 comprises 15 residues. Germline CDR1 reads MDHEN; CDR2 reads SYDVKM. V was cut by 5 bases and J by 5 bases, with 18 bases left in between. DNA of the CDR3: TGTGCCAGCAGTGCTCAAGTCCCCGGGCGGTATGGCTACACCTTC. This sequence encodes CASSAQVPGRYGYTF.

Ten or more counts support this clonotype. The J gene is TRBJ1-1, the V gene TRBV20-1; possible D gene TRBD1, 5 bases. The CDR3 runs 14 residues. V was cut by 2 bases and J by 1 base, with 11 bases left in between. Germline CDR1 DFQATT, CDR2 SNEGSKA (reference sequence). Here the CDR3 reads CSARLQGRNTEAFF. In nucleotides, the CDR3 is TGCAGTGCTAGACTTCAGGGCCGGAACACTGAAGCTTTCTTT.